Listed here is a single TCR beta chain. Trimming removed 4 bases from V and 4 bases from J; junction bases left unmatched: 3. The V gene's germline CDR1 is LGHNA and CDR2 YSLEER. CDR3 length equals 14 residues. This specimen belongs to a study of control samples from healthy donors and cancer patients. Sequencing used immunoSEQ multiplex PCR; TCRdb keeps in-frame clones, though not all of them. The sample has some 220,000 clones, about 93% seen once. The source material was blood. The clonotype originates from a man aged 50 or older in good health. The rearrangement joins TRBV4-3 to TRBJ2-7; 11 nucleotides align to TRBD2. This CDR3 is CASSPGLAVYEQYF. CDR3 in DNA: TGCGCCAGCAGCCCGGGACTAGCGGTTTACGAGCAGTACTTC.